The 14 T cell receptor beta chains given below trace back to one sample, sequenced in a study of blood T cells in healthy people across ages. Together with a sample-barcoded 5' primer, a J-beta primer mix was included in a second PCR lasting about 7 to 11 cycles. TCRdb independently ran MiXCR on the 5' RACE reads; one entry per CDR3 protein. The sample shows more than 600,000 distinct CDR3 sequences, around a quarter of them seen only once. The same specimen was also included in a second study, on T cells of mothers and their children.

Sequenced input: blood. The source is a boy younger than 18 in good health.

About this clonotype itself: A junction boundary mismatches the germline segment, possibly from a read error. The chain links TRBV5-1 to TRBJ2-2; tentatively, D is TRBD2 (5 bases). The germline V gene encodes CDR1 SGHRS and CDR2 YFSETQ. The CDR3 length is 16 residues. The CDR3 sequence is CASSLMDSINTGELSF. The CDR3 DNA reads as TGCGCCAGCAGCTTGATGGATTCTATCAACACCGGGGAGCTGTCTTTT.

This clonotype occurred a few times. The chain carries TRBV29-1 and TRBJ2-2; D possibly corresponds to TRBD1 (6 bases). The V and J ends lost 5 bases and 2 bases respectively, with 18 bases between them. The CDR3 is made up of 16 amino acids. Germline assignment: CDR1 SQVTM and CDR2 ANQGSEA. CDR3 nucleotides: TGCAGCGTTCTTGGGGCGGCAGGGGTAAACACCGGGGAGCTGTTTTTT. Its protein is CSVLGAAGVNTGELFF.

This clonotype turned up a few times. The V and J genes are TRBV27 and TRBJ2-5; D may correspond to TRBD1 or TRBD2 (5 bases each). The tail of the sequence fits TRBJ2-7 better, so the J call may be wrong. In germline, CDR1 is MNHEY, CDR2 SMNVEV (reference sequence). This CDR3 contains 17 residues. The CDR3 DNA follows: TGTGCCAGCAGTTTGGCTTTTTTCCGGGACGGAATCTACGAGCAGTACTTC. Translated: CASSLAFFRDGIYEQYF.

The CDR3 DNA reads TGTGCCAGCAGCTTAGCGCGGGGGAGACAGCAGAATGAGCAGTTCTTC. Translating gives CASSLARGRQQNEQFF. The J gene is TRBJ2-1, the V gene TRBV11-3; the match to TRBD2 covers 7 bases. Looked up from germline, CDR1 is SGHNT and CDR2 is YENEEA. CDR3 length equals 16 residues. With V trimmed by 1 base and J by 7 bases, 10 bases remained unmatched.

Only a few counts were recorded for this clonotype. Compared with germline, one end of the junction differs, possibly owing to a read error. V is TRBV19 and J is TRBJ2-3, with 11 bases that match TRBD2. The CDR3 length is 17 residues. Per germline, CDR1 LNHDA and CDR2 SQIVND (reference sequence). The CDR3 bases are TGTGCCAGTAGCCAAGACCTAGCGGGAGGCGGCACAGACACGCAGTATTTT. Translating gives CASSQDLAGGGTDTQYF.

V gene TRBV29-1 combines with J gene TRBJ2-5; 14 bases map to TRBD2. CDR1 is SQVTM, CDR2 ANQGSEA, per germline. J was trimmed by 5 bases and V by 2 bases; bases with no gene match: 4. This CDR3 has 15 amino acids. DNA for the CDR3: TGCAGCGTTGAACGACTAGCGGGGGGGCCTGAGACCCAGTACTTC. Encoded protein: CSVERLAGGPETQYF.

This clonotype was seen more than once but under ten times. V gene TRBV4-2 combines with J gene TRBJ2-1, with 8 bases aligning to TRBD2. CDR3 length: 17 amino acids. The ends lost 0 bases at V and 2 bases at J; junction bases unmatched: 6. Per germline, CDR1 LGHNA and CDR2 YNFKEQ. CDR3: CASSQEVVAGPYNEQFF. The DNA for the CDR3 is TGTGCCAGCAGCCAAGAAGTGGTAGCGGGACCCTACAATGAGCAGTTCTTC.

The chain uses TRBV29-1 and TRBJ2-2, with D hard to call. The CDR3 extends over 15 amino acids. Germline loops: CDR1 SQVTM, CDR2 ANQGSEA. V lost 1 base to trimming and J lost 0 bases, with 9 bases between them. CDR3 protein: CSVEVPETNTGELFF. The CDR3, as DNA: TGCAGCGTTGAAGTCCCGGAGACGAACACCGGGGAGCTGTTTTTT.

The CDR3 nucleotides are TGCGCCAGCAGCCAAATGAGGAGCTCCTACAATGAGCAGTTCTTC. Translating gives CASSQMRSSYNEQFF. The chain links TRBV4-3 to TRBJ2-1; D is unresolved. Trimming took 2 bases from V and 0 from J, leaving 8 bases between them. The CDR3 consists of 15 residues. The germline CDR1 and CDR2 sequences are LGHNA and YSLEER.

The rearrangement joins TRBV4-1 to TRBJ2-5; D gene ambiguous. CDR3 size: 15 residues. CDR1 and CDR2 from the germline V gene are MGHRA and YSYEKL. Trimming stripped 7 bases from V and 5 bases from J, with 20 bases between. CDR3 in DNA: TGCGCCAGCAACCGAACGCCCACATTTGGGGAGACCCAGTACTTC. Amino acids: CASNRTPTFGETQYF.

The rearrangement joins TRBV6-1 to TRBJ1-4; D unclear. The CDR3 is made up of 14 amino acids. Germline-derived CDR1 and CDR2 are MNHNS and SASEGT. The V end was cut by 1 base, the J end by 10 bases, with 13 bases between. As DNA, the CDR3 is TGTGCCAGCAGTGAAGACTGGGGAGGTGGAAAACTGTTTTTT. This translates into CASSEDWGGGKLFF.

A few counts support this clonotype. V and J are TRBV24-1 and TRBJ1-2, with 7 positions matching TRBD1. This CDR3 contains 18 residues. V lost 5 bases, J lost 3 bases, and 17 bases stayed unmatched. Germline CDR1 and CDR2: KGHDR and SFDVKD. CDR3 residues: CATSGPAPGQARDYGYTF. CDR3 sequence (DNA): TGTGCCACCAGTGGACCTGCGCCAGGACAGGCTCGCGACTATGGCTACACCTTC.

This clonotype was found a few times. The V gene is TRBV6-6, the J gene TRBJ2-7, with 8 positions matching TRBD2. V lost 5 bases, J lost 5 bases, and 5 bases stayed unmatched. The germline V gene has CDR1 MNHNY and CDR2 SVGAGI (reference sequence). The CDR3 has 13 amino acids. Written as DNA, the CDR3 is TGTGCCAGCAGTCTACCCGGGAGGGACGAGCAGTACTTC. This encodes CASSLPGRDEQYF.

The gene calls are TRBV5-5 and TRBJ1-1, with a tentative D call TRBD1 (5 bases). The CDR3 covers 16 residues. Germline V gene sequence: CDR1 SGHKS, CDR2 YYEKEE (reference sequence). The V end was cut by 4 bases, the J end by 1 base, with 17 bases between. CDR3 coding DNA: TGTGCCAGCAGCACCCAACCGGGACGGTGGAACACTGAAGCTTTCTTT. The encoded protein is CASSTQPGRWNTEAFF.